This entry concerns a single TCR beta chain. These data belong to a study of glioma-infiltrating T cells after dendritic cell vaccination. Study-level information: Patients received autologous tumor lysate-pulsed dendritic cell vaccination between the early 2000s and the early 2010s.

Method: immunoSEQ multiplex PCR; TCRdb's copy keeps in-frame clones and lacks some. The sample lists 75,000 to 100,000 clones; over 60% were seen once. V lost 5 bases and J 2 bases, leaving 13 bases between the germline ends. Germline CDR1 reads SGHRS; CDR2 reads YFSETQ. The CDR3 runs to 14 residues. J is TRBJ2-5 and V is TRBV5-1; a possible D gene is TRBD1 (6 bases). The receptor comes from a human donor with glioblastoma. The input for sequencing was blood, taken before dendritic cell vaccination. CDR3 amino acids: CASSSFGTQETQYF. The DNA of the CDR3 is TGCGCCAGCAGTTCGTTCGGGACACAAGAGACCCAGTACTTC.